Listed below are T cell receptor beta chains from one sample, sequenced in a study of T-cell memory formation after mild COVID-19. TCRdb called the 5' RACE reads again in MiXCR, with one record for every CDR3 protein. The sample has 300,000 to 350,000 distinct CDR3 sequences, around 13% seen once. The sample was PBMCs or a T cell subset sorted from them (not recorded which). These receptors all come from a man aged 18 to 35 who had mild COVID-19 (a few samples of this study predate the infection). Cell type and time point are not known. The CDR3 runs from the conserved cysteine through the conserved F or W. The D gene is left open where the match is weak. Size values are once, few and many counts, or a class for expanded clones, and some rows have none.

V: TRBV11-2; J: TRBJ2-1; D: TRBD1; size: few; DNA: TGTGCCAGCAGCCAAATAGGGGGCTCAGGGGAGCAGTTCTTC; CDR3: CASSQIGGSGEQFF
V: TRBV6-2/TRBV6-3; J: TRBJ2-1; D: -; size: few; DNA: TGTGCCAGCAGTCCCCGTGGGTATGAGCAGTTCTTC; CDR3: CASSPRGYEQFF
V: TRBV10-3; J: TRBJ2-1; D: -; size: few; DNA: TGTGCCATCAGTCCGGCCGATGAGCAGTTCTTC; CDR3: CAISPADEQFF
V: TRBV12-3/TRBV12-4; J: TRBJ2-5; D: -; size: few; DNA: TGTGCCAGCAGTTTAATTGTAGAGACCCAGTACTTC; CDR3: CASSLIVETQYF
V: TRBV2; J: TRBJ2-7; D: -; size: once; DNA: TGTGCCAGCACTGCGGGGTACGAGCAGTACTTC; CDR3: CASTAGYEQYF
V: TRBV10-3; J: TRBJ2-2; D: TRBD1; size: few; DNA: TGTGCCTTGTCGACGGGACAGGGGGACACCGGGGAGCTGTTTTTT; CDR3: CALSTGQGDTGELFF
V: TRBV4-3; J: TRBJ2-7; D: TRBD1; size: -; DNA: TGCGCCAGCAGCCACATAAATTCTCCGGGACAGTCCTACGAGCAGTACTTC; CDR3: CASSHINSPGQSYEQYF
V: TRBV25-1; J: TRBJ2-3; D: -; size: few; DNA: TGTGCCAGCAGTGACTCGCTAGGCGCGGACGGCACAGATACGCAGTATTTT; CDR3: CASSDSLGADGTDTQYF
V: TRBV5-1; J: TRBJ2-1; D: -; size: many; DNA: TGCGCCAGCAGCTTGGCCGTCGAGGGGTACAATGAGCAGTTCTTC; CDR3: CASSLAVEGYNEQFF
V: TRBV5-1; J: TRBJ2-2; D: -; size: -; DNA: TGCGCCAGCAGCTGGAGGACAGACACCGGGGAGCTGTTTTTT; CDR3: CASSWRTDTGELFF
V: TRBV7-2; J: TRBJ2-3; D: -; size: -; DNA: TGTGCCAGCAGCTTCTCTACCGGGCCCAGAGCTTTT; CDR3: CASSFSTGPRAF
V: TRBV11-2; J: TRBJ2-5; D: TRBD2; size: -; DNA: TGTGCCAGCAGCCCCCTGGCGGGGGGAGGGATGTACCAAGAGACCCAGTACTTC; CDR3: CASSPLAGGGMYQETQYF
V: TRBV12-3/TRBV12-4; J: TRBJ2-3; D: -; size: few; DNA: TGTGCCAGCAAAGGGGGGGGAAGCACAGATACGCAGTATTTT; CDR3: CASKGGGSTDTQYF
V: TRBV19; J: TRBJ1-2; D: -; size: -; DNA: TGTGCCAGTAGTATAGACCGGGGATCCTATGGCTACACCTTC; CDR3: CASSIDRGSYGYTF
V: TRBV20-1; J: TRBJ1-2; D: -; size: few; DNA: TGCAGTGCTAGTCCAAACGGCAGGCTCTTTAGCGGTAACTATGGCTACACCTTC; CDR3: CSASPNGRLFSGNYGYTF
V: TRBV18; J: TRBJ1-2; D: -; size: -; DNA: TGTGCCAGCTCACCGACACCCGCAGCGGGGGCCCAGTATGGCTACACCTTC; CDR3: CASSPTPAAGAQYGYTF
V: TRBV20-1; J: TRBJ2-1; D: TRBD2; size: many; DNA: TGCAGTGCCAGACTAGCGGACGGGGCCTCCTACAATGAGCAGTTCTTC; CDR3: CSARLADGASYNEQFF
V: TRBV4-3; J: TRBJ2-5; D: -; size: many; DNA: TGCGCCAGCAGCCAAGATCCCCTGGTAATGGAGACCCAGTACTTC; CDR3: CASSQDPLVMETQYF
V: TRBV2; J: TRBJ2-2; D: -; size: many; DNA: TGTGCCAGCAGTGACCATGGCACCGGGGAGCTGTTTTTT; CDR3: CASSDHGTGELFF
V: TRBV7-2; J: TRBJ1-2; D: -; size: few; DNA: TGTGCCAGCAGCTTGCGCCCGGGGCAGGACTATGGCTACACCTTC; CDR3: CASSLRPGQDYGYTF
V: TRBV19; J: TRBJ1-1; D: -; size: -; DNA: TGTGCCAGCTCCGGAGAGTGGTGGGGCACTGAAGCTTTCTTT; CDR3: CASSGEWWGTEAFF
V: TRBV20-1; J: TRBJ1-3; D: -; size: few; DNA: TGCAGTGCTAGGCCACCTGGGAACTCTGGAAACACCATATATTTT; CDR3: CSARPPGNSGNTIYF
V: TRBV28; J: TRBJ2-1; D: -; size: few; DNA: TGTGCCAGCACGGGGTTGTACAATGAGCAGTTCTTC; CDR3: CASTGLYNEQFF
V: TRBV6-1; J: TRBJ1-2; D: -; size: -; DNA: TGTGCCAGCAGTGATACCCCCCCGCAGGGGATGTATGGCTACACCTTC; CDR3: CASSDTPPQGMYGYTF
V: TRBV12-3/TRBV12-4; J: TRBJ2-3; D: TRBD2; size: once; DNA: TGTGACAGCAGTTTCCTAGCGGGGCGCACAGATACGCAGTATTTT; CDR3: CDSSFLAGRTDTQYF
V: TRBV12-3/TRBV12-4; J: TRBJ1-2; D: -; size: -; DNA: TGTGCCAGCAGTTTCGCGGGCTATGGCTACACCTTC; CDR3: CASSFAGYGYTF
V: TRBV10-3; J: TRBJ2-1; D: -; size: -; DNA: TGTGCCATCAGATCCCATGGGGGTAATGAGCAGTTCTTC; CDR3: CAIRSHGGNEQFF
V: TRBV19; J: TRBJ1-2; D: -; size: -; DNA: TGTGCCAGTAGTATAGATCTGAGCGGGGATGGCTACACCTTC; CDR3: CASSIDLSGDGYTF
V: TRBV6-1; J: TRBJ1-5; D: TRBD1; size: many; DNA: TGTGCCAGCAGCTCAGGACAGGTGAACTATCAGCCCCAGCATTTT; CDR3: CASSSGQVNYQPQHF
V: TRBV20-1; J: TRBJ1-5; D: -; size: -; DNA: TGCAGTGCCCTGAGGACAAATCAGCCCCAGCATTTT; CDR3: CSALRTNQPQHF
V: TRBV20-1; J: TRBJ1-1; D: TRBD1; size: -; DNA: TGCAGTGCTGGGGCCGGGACAGGGTTTTTGAACACTGAAGCTTTCTTT; CDR3: CSAGAGTGFLNTEAFF
V: TRBV7-8; J: TRBJ2-2; D: -; size: -; DNA: TGTGCCAGCAGCTTAAGTCCGGGACCGCCCGGGGAGCTGTTTTTT; CDR3: CASSLSPGPPGELFF
V: TRBV12-3/TRBV12-4; J: TRBJ1-6; D: TRBD1; size: -; DNA: TGTGCCAGCAGTGAGGACAGGGGGGGTTCACCCCTCCACTTT; CDR3: CASSEDRGGSPLHF
V: TRBV5-5; J: TRBJ2-3; D: TRBD2; size: few; DNA: TGTGCCAGCAGCTACTCCGGACTAGCGGTGGGGGATACGCAGTATTTT; CDR3: CASSYSGLAVGDTQYF
V: TRBV7-2; J: TRBJ1-2; D: -; size: -; DNA: TGTGCCAGCAGCTTAAACCGTGGCGGACATGGCTACACCTTC; CDR3: CASSLNRGGHGYTF
V: TRBV20-1; J: TRBJ2-1; D: -; size: -; DNA: TGCAGTGCTAGAGGGGACTTCAATGAGCAGTTCTTC; CDR3: CSARGDFNEQFF
V: TRBV20-1; J: TRBJ1-2; D: TRBD1; size: few; DNA: TGCAGTGCTAGACAGGGGGCGAGTCGGTATGGCTACACCTTC; CDR3: CSARQGASRYGYTF
V: TRBV20-1; J: TRBJ2-3; D: -; size: many; DNA: TGCAGTGTCGCGGGGGCCTCAATCACAGATACGCAGTATTTT; CDR3: CSVAGASITDTQYF
V: TRBV6-1; J: TRBJ1-5; D: -; size: few; DNA: TGTGCCAGCAGTGATGGGGAAGGGGGCAATCAGCCCCAGCATTTT; CDR3: CASSDGEGGNQPQHF
V: TRBV7-9; J: TRBJ2-2; D: -; size: -; DNA: TGTGCCAGCAGCTTCGTAGAGGGGGAGCAGGAAACCGGGGAGCTGTTTTTT; CDR3: CASSFVEGEQETGELFF
V: TRBV29-1; J: TRBJ1-1; D: -; size: many; DNA: TGCAGCGTTGATACGACAGAGGGGAACACTGAAGCTTTCTTT; CDR3: CSVDTTEGNTEAFF
V: TRBV5-1; J: TRBJ2-1; D: -; size: many; DNA: TGCGCCAGCACCCCCTCGCACGGACTCTACAATGAGCAGTTCTTC; CDR3: CASTPSHGLYNEQFF
V: TRBV12-3/TRBV12-4; J: TRBJ2-1; D: -; size: few; DNA: TGTGCCAGCAGGGAGGTTCCGGGCCACAATGAGCAGTTCTTC; CDR3: CASREVPGHNEQFF
V: TRBV7-9; J: TRBJ2-5; D: -; size: -; DNA: TGTGCCAGCAGCCCTCTCAGGAGTGGGCAGCAAGAGACCCAGTACTTC; CDR3: CASSPLRSGQQETQYF
V: TRBV5-4; J: TRBJ2-2; D: -; size: -; DNA: TGTGCCAGCAGCTTTCGGGAGACCGGGGAGCTGTTTTTT; CDR3: CASSFRETGELFF
V: TRBV5-1; J: TRBJ2-3; D: -; size: -; DNA: TGCGCCAGTGGGCGGAGGAGCACAGATACGCAGTATTTT; CDR3: CASGRRSTDTQYF
V: TRBV6-2/TRBV6-3; J: TRBJ2-3; D: TRBD2; size: -; DNA: TGTGCCAGCAGTTACGAGCGGGGGTGGCCGGTTTTT; CDR3: CASSYERGWPVF
V: TRBV9; J: TRBJ1-2; D: -; size: -; DNA: TGTGCCAGCAGCCCCCAGGAGGGCAGGAACTATGGCTACACCTTC; CDR3: CASSPQEGRNYGYTF
V: TRBV4-1; J: TRBJ2-7; D: -; size: many; DNA: TGCGCCAGCAGCCAGGAGGGGGGAGTAGCCTACGAGCAGTACTTC; CDR3: CASSQEGGVAYEQYF
V: TRBV12-3/TRBV12-4; J: TRBJ2-7; D: -; size: few; DNA: TGTGCCAGCCGAGACACTTTCTACGAGCAGTACTTC; CDR3: CASRDTFYEQYF
V: TRBV28; J: TRBJ1-1; D: -; size: few; DNA: TGTGCCAGCAGTTTGACAGCCCATCGGGAAAGAGCTTTCTTT; CDR3: CASSLTAHRERAFF
V: TRBV5-1; J: TRBJ2-2; D: -; size: many; DNA: TGCGCCAGCGCAACAGGGTCGGGCACCGGGGAGCTGTTTTTT; CDR3: CASATGSGTGELFF
V: TRBV20-1; J: TRBJ2-3; D: TRBD1; size: few; DNA: TGCAGTGCTCGGGGACAGACACACACAGATACGCAGTATTTT; CDR3: CSARGQTHTDTQYF